These T cell receptor beta chains were read from a single sample in a study of human thymus T cells. TCRdb's table, derived via immunoSEQ multiplex PCR, lists solely in-frame clones and lacks some. The sample yields about 78,000 clones, 95% to 98% seen once. The sequencing input was thymus tissue. These receptors were collected from a boy under three years old with a congenital heart defect but otherwise immunologically healthy. Each CDR3 is given without its conserved first and last residue. Fields, in order: D gene, J gene, clone size, V gene, CDR3 protein. The D gene is left open where the match is weak. Some rows mark clone size as missing; the rest say once, few, many or name a class of expanded clone.

>TRBD1|TRBJ2-7|once|TRBV18
ASSPGTGGRAYEQY
>.|TRBJ1-1|.|TRBV14
ASSQDGQSRTPHSNTEAF
>.|TRBJ2-1|.|TRBV5-1
ASSLMRDNEQF
>TRBD1|TRBJ1-2|.|TRBV9
ASSVPRQGIT
>.|TRBJ2-3|.|TRBV18
ASFFQGLSTDTQY
>.|TRBJ1-2|.|TRBV27
ASSPTVPKFDGYT
>TRBD2|TRBJ2-7|.|TRBV7-9
ASSYLAGDRYEQY
>.|TRBJ1-6|once|TRBV5-1
ASSKALSNSPLH
>.|TRBJ1-4|.|TRBV5-1
ASSAREGVWTNEKLF
>.|TRBJ1-5|once|TRBV18
ASSPPGRDKIPPNQPQH
>TRBD1|TRBJ2-4|.|TRBV19
ASITPQGDGKNIQY
>TRBD2|TRBJ2-2|once|TRBV5-4
ASSPGTSGGARTGELF
>.|TRBJ1-2|.|TRBV19
ASTTRLGVFYGYT
>.|TRBJ1-4|.|TRBV6-4
ASSLDRGEKLF
>TRBD2|TRBJ2-1|.|TRBV2
ASRVAGGLYNEQF
>TRBD1|TRBJ2-6|.|TRBV7-8
ASSFPQGEDSGANVLT
>.|TRBJ2-7|.|TRBV25-1
ASRPWGTGRYEQY